The 9 T cell receptor beta chains below all came from one sample that was sequenced in a study of Graves' ophthalmopathy and Graves' hyperthyroidism. RNA transcripts yielded amplified TCR beta CDR3 regions. The library came from an HTBI-primed first-round RT-PCR and a second-round multiplex PCR. TCRdb itself ran the multiplex PCR reads through MiXCR, one entry per CDR3 protein. The data contain about 1.2 million distinct CDR3 sequences, about two fifths of them singletons. The sample consisted of peripheral blood or thyroid tissue (not recorded which). Receptor source: an adult man with Graves' hyperthyroidism.

Ten or more counts support this clonotype. This chain connects TRBV29-1 to TRBJ2-6; D gene uncertain. Trimming left V 5 bases short and J 0 bases short, with 17 bases between. The germline V gene encodes CDR1 SQVTM and CDR2 ANQGSEA. The CDR3 is made up of 17 amino acids. The CDR3 DNA follows: TGCAGCGTTATCCAGCCGCTCGACAACTCTGGGGCCAACGTCCTGACTTTC. Encoded protein: CSVIQPLDNSGANVLTF. The full variable domain, its missing parts supplied by reference TRBV29-1 and TRBJ2-6, is SAVISQKPSRDICQRGTSLTIQCQVDSQVTMMFWYRQQPGQSLTLIATANQGSEATYESGFVIDKFPISRPNLTFSTLTVSNMSPEDSSIYLCSVIQPLDNSGANVLTFGAGSRLTVL.

The chain is built from TRBV10-3 and TRBJ2-2; D gene unclear. Trimming took 0 bases from V and 0 from J, leaving 11 bases between them. Germline CDR1 reads ENHRY; CDR2 reads SYGVKD. The CDR3 has 17 amino acids. The CDR3 spells CAISESLGTANTGELFF. The CDR3 nucleotides read TGTGCCATCAGTGAGTCGTTGGGCACCGCGAACACCGGGGAGCTGTTTTTT.

The gene calls are TRBV19 and TRBJ2-2; D is ambiguous. Germline V gene data show CDR1 as LNHDA and CDR2 as SQIVND (reference sequence). This CDR3 is built from 11 residues. V lost 5 bases to trimming and J lost 10 bases, with 8 bases between them. The CDR3 DNA reads as TGTGCCAGTAGTGGGTACGTGGAGCTGTTTTTT. Protein: CASSGYVELFF.

This clonotype has a count of ten or more. The chain joins TRBV7-9 to TRBJ1-6; D gene uncertain. The CDR3 covers 13 residues. V lost 3 bases to trimming and J lost 8 bases, with 8 bases between them. Germline V gene data show CDR1 as SEHNR and CDR2 as FQNEAQ (reference sequence). The CDR3 nucleotides are TGTGCCAGCAGCTTCATGGGTGATTCACCCCTCCACTTT. It encodes CASSFMGDSPLHF.

The rearrangement links TRBV5-1 to TRBJ2-7; no clear D. V dropped 3 bases and J dropped 0 bases, with 13 bases sitting between them. The germline gives CDR1 SGHRS, CDR2 YFSETQ. This CDR3 has 15 residues. CDR3 region: CASSYDGVSSYEQYF. CDR3 in DNA: TGCGCCAGCAGCTACGACGGAGTGAGCTCCTACGAGCAGTACTTC. The entire variable domain, with the rest obtained from reference TRBV5-1 and TRBJ2-7, is as follows: KAGVTQTPRYLIKTRGQQVTLSCSPISGHRSVSWYQQTPGQGLQFLFEYFSETQRNKGNFPGRFSGRQFSNSRSEMNVSTLELGDSALYLCASSYDGVSSYEQYFGPGTRLTVT.

This clonotype has ten or more counts. The chain combines TRBV6-1 with TRBJ1-1, with D perhaps matching TRBD1 (5 bases). The germline V and J ends were trimmed by 3 bases and 5 bases, with 10 bases remaining between them. The CDR3 contains 13 residues. CDR1 MNHNS and CDR2 SASEGT come from the germline V gene. In DNA form, the CDR3 reads TGTGCCAGCAGTGATCAGGGTTATACTGAAGCTTTCTTT. Translating it yields CASSDQGYTEAFF.

The chain couples TRBV30 to TRBJ1-4; no firm D call. V was clipped by 0 bases and J by 2 bases, with 4 bases between them. CDR1 and CDR2 (germline): GTSNPN, SVGIG (reference sequence). There are 13 residues in the CDR3. The CDR3 spells CAWSVHTNEKLFF. Written as DNA, the CDR3 is TGTGCCTGGAGTGTACATACTAATGAAAAACTGTTTTTT.

On this clonotype itself: At one boundary the junction diverges from the germline segment, which might be a read error. V gene TRBV10-2 combines with J gene TRBJ1-2; D gene ambiguous. The V gene's germline CDR1 is WSHSY and CDR2 SAAADI. This CDR3 region has 13 residues. CDR3 nucleotide sequence: TGCGCCAGCACCAGAGACGGGTTCTATGGATACACCTTC. This sequence encodes CASTRDGFYGYTF.

The chain has TRBV2 and TRBJ2-7; 7 bases are shared with TRBD2. Trimming took 7 bases from V and 6 from J; bases not matched to a gene: 12. The CDR3 runs to 14 residues. From germline, CDR1 is SNHLY and CDR2 FYNNEI. The CDR3 here is CASTGGATGGEQYF. The CDR3 coding sequence is TGTGCCAGCACTGGGGGTGCCACGGGGGGCGAGCAGTACTTC.